Presented here are 14 T cell receptor beta chains from one specimen sequenced in a study of blood T cells in healthy people across ages. Then a second PCR, running roughly 7 to 11 cycles, was carried out with a sample-barcoded 5' primer and a J-beta primer mix. Using its own MiXCR run on the 5' RACE reads, TCRdb lists one record per CDR3 protein. The sample has hundreds of thousands of distinct CDR3 sequences, about half seen once. The sequencing sample was made of blood. All receptors derive from a woman in her sixties in good health.

The chain is built from TRBV7-9 and TRBJ2-6; D unresolved. This CDR3 has 17 amino acids. The V gene lost 1 base and the J gene lost 0 bases, with 10 bases spanning the gap. Germline V gene lookup returns CDR1 SEHNR and CDR2 FQNEAQ (reference sequence). Here the CDR3 reads CASSLGRTVSGANVLTF. The CDR3 bases are TGTGCCAGCAGCTTAGGAAGGACGGTCTCTGGGGCCAACGTCCTGACTTTC.

J is TRBJ2-1 and V is TRBV6-6; 7 bases match TRBD2. In germline, CDR1 is MNHNY, CDR2 SVGAGI (reference sequence). This CDR3 has 14 residues. V lost 5 bases, J lost 5 bases, and 6 bases stayed unmatched. The chain's CDR3 is CASSGGERDNEQFF. CDR3 bases: TGTGCCAGCAGTGGGGGGGAGCGGGACAATGAGCAGTTCTTC.

This clonotype occurred a few times. The gene calls are TRBV5-1 and TRBJ2-1; 13 bases agree with TRBD2. Germline V CDR1 and CDR2: SGHRS, YFSETQ. The CDR3 length is 14 residues. After removal of 4 bases from V and 10 bases from J, the junction contained 5 bases not matched to a gene. CDR3 nucleotide sequence: TGCGCCAGCAGCCCACAGACTAGCGGGAGGGAGCAGTTCTTC. It codes for CASSPQTSGREQFF.

The CDR3 DNA is TGTGCCAGCAGCGTAGCCATAGCGGGAGCTCTAGAAGAGACCCAGTACTTC. This sequence encodes CASSVAIAGALEETQYF. The rearrangement joins TRBV9 to TRBJ2-5, with 9 bases identical to TRBD2. Unmatched junction bases numbered 9, after V lost 0 bases and J lost 3 bases. Per germline, CDR1 SGDLS and CDR2 YYNGEE. There are 17 residues in the CDR3.

This clonotype was counted between two and nine times. The rearrangement uses TRBV25-1 and TRBJ2-4; tentatively, D is TRBD2 (5 bases). The CDR3 has 14 residues. Trimming shortened V by 2 bases and J by 6 bases, and 11 bases separated the two germline ends. The germline CDR1 and CDR2 sequences are MGHDK and SYGVNS. CDR3 nucleotides: TGTGCCAGCAGTGAACTGCTCGGGGTAAACATTCAGTACTTC. Amino acid sequence: CASSELLGVNIQYF.

The V gene is TRBV20-1, the J gene TRBJ2-7; 9 bases are shared with TRBD1. V lost 6 bases, J lost 2 bases, and 5 bases stayed unmatched. The CDR3 loop spans 13 amino acids. Germline V gene lookup returns CDR1 DFQATT and CDR2 SNEGSKA (reference sequence). CDR3 in amino acids: CSAPGTGTYEQYF. As DNA, the CDR3 is TGCAGTGCCCCCGGGACAGGGACCTACGAGCAGTACTTC.

The V and J genes are TRBV6-2 or TRBV6-3 and TRBJ2-6; 9 bases map to TRBD1. The germline CDR1 and CDR2 sequences are MNHEY and SVGEGT. J lost 2 bases, V lost 4 bases, and 3 bases had no gene match. This CDR3 spans 16 amino acids. This chain's CDR3 is CASSSRQGAGANVLTF. The CDR3 coding sequence is TGTGCCAGCAGTTCACGACAGGGGGCTGGGGCCAACGTCCTGACTTTC.

This clonotype was detected a few times. In nucleotides, the CDR3 is TGTGCCAGCGGTAAGGGGTATGAAGCTTTCTTT. It specifies CASGKGYEAFF. The J gene is TRBJ1-1, the V gene TRBV25-1, with a tentative D call TRBD1 (5 bases). CDR3 length: 11 residues. Germline lookup yields CDR1 MGHDK and CDR2 SYGVNS. The germline V and J ends were trimmed by 8 bases and 7 bases, with 11 bases remaining between them.

V and J are TRBV28 and TRBJ2-5, with a tentative D call TRBD2 (5 bases). CDR1 and CDR2 (germline): MDHEN, SYDVKM. Trimming removed 3 bases from V and 4 bases from J, with 15 bases in between. This CDR3 has 15 amino acids. Written as DNA, the CDR3 is TGTGCCAGCAGTTTGGGGAGAACCCGAGGAGAGACCCAGTACTTC. It yields the protein CASSLGRTRGETQYF.

Regarding this clonotype: At one of its ends the junction is not consistent with the germline gene, which may arise from a read error. The V gene is TRBV29-1, the J gene TRBJ1-1; weak D call: TRBD1 (6 bases). CDR1 and CDR2 from the germline V gene are SQVTM and ANQGSEA. The CDR3 length is 12 residues. The CDR3 sequence is CSAEQGGTEAFF. The CDR3 DNA follows: TGCAGCGCTGAACAAGGGGGCACTGAAGCTTTCTTT.

The genes are TRBV5-4 and TRBJ2-7; D unresolved. The V gene lost 0 bases and the J gene lost 2 bases, with 12 bases spanning the gap. Germline CDR1 and CDR2: SGHNT and YYREEE (reference sequence). The CDR3 is 15 residues long. CDR3 region: CASSLDQSRTYEQYF. In nucleotides, the CDR3 is TGTGCCAGCAGCTTGGATCAGTCAAGGACCTACGAGCAGTACTTC.

The chain is built from TRBV27 and TRBJ2-1; TRBD2 matches 9 bases. The CDR3 spans 14 residues. Unmatched junction bases numbered 4, after V lost 6 bases and J lost 4 bases. Germline assignment: CDR1 MNHEY and CDR2 SMNVEV (reference sequence). The chain's CDR3 is CASRVAGEYNEQFF. In nucleotides, the CDR3 is TGTGCCAGCAGGGTAGCGGGAGAATACAATGAGCAGTTCTTC.

The rearrangement joins TRBV29-1 to TRBJ2-5, with D perhaps TRBD1 (6 bases). The germline gives CDR1 SQVTM, CDR2 ANQGSEA. V lost 7 bases and J lost 3, with 15 bases in between. The CDR3 spans 13 residues. The chain's CDR3 is CSAQDRSKETQYF. The CDR3 nucleotides are TGCAGCGCACAGGACAGATCTAAAGAGACCCAGTACTTC.

The rearrangement joins TRBV5-1 to TRBJ2-5, with a weak D call TRBD1 (6 bases). Trimming pared 3 bases from V and 13 bases from J, leaving 22 bases between. The CDR3 is made up of 14 amino acids. The V gene's germline CDR1 is SGHRS and CDR2 YFSETQ. CDR3 region: CASSSRQELDERYF. DNA of the CDR3: TGCGCCAGCAGCTCCCGACAGGAACTGGATGAGCGGTACTTC.